Here is one TCR beta chain with its context. What it binds is not known. The sample belongs to a study of siplizumab effects on memory and regulatory T cells. Regarding the study as a whole: It was not possible to assign a naive or memory phenotype to roughly 80-97% of proliferating CD4+ or CD8+ clones. Apparently key alloresponse contributors, naive T cells also seemed more diverse than memory cells.

Per germline, CDR1 KGHSH and CDR2 LQKENI. The CDR3 extends over 14 amino acids. Trimming removed 8 bases at V and 1 base at J, with 12 bases between. TCRdb keeps only in-frame clones here, not all; method: immunoSEQ multiplex PCR. Among around 110,000 clones listed, 94% were seen once. The sequencing input was non-Treg CD4+ T cells sorted from blood. The receptor was derived from a human donor in good health. The V and J genes are TRBV18 and TRBJ2-1; D may be TRBD1 or TRBD2 (6 bases each). CDR3 in DNA: TGTGCCAGCGCAGGAGGGGGTTCCTACAATGAGCAGTTCTTC. Translating gives CASAGGGSYNEQFF. The full variable domain, rest sourced from reference TRBV18 and TRBJ2-1, is NAGVMQNPRHLVRRRGQEARLRCSPMKGHSHVYWYRQLPEEGLKFMVYLQKENIIDESGMPKERFSAEFPKEGPSILRIQQVVRGDSAAYFCASAGGGSYNEQFFGPGTRLTVL.